These 20 T cell receptor beta chains share one sample of origin, sequenced in a study of T cells in narcolepsy. Only in-frame clones appear in the TCRdb table, and some are missing; sequencing was by immunoSEQ multiplex PCR. The sample shows approximately 38,000 clones, roughly nine tenths of them seen only once. The specimen was CD45RA- memory CD4+ T cells from PBMCs. The source of these receptors is a human donor with narcolepsy.

The J gene is TRBJ2-7, the V gene TRBV6-1, with D perhaps matching TRBD1 or TRBD2 (6 bases each). Trimming pared 5 bases from V and 1 base from J, leaving 15 bases between. This CDR3 has 15 residues. Per the germline V gene, CDR1 is MNHNS and CDR2 is SASEGT. CDR3 amino acids: CASSPRGVPSYEQYF. The CDR3 DNA sequence: TGTGCCAGCAGTCCGAGGGGGGTGCCGTCCTACGAGCAGTACTTC.

The chain carries TRBV9 and TRBJ2-5, with 9 positions matching TRBD1. Judging by the DNA end, TRBJ2-7 fits better; the J call may be wrong. From germline, CDR1 is SGDLS and CDR2 YYNGEE. The CDR3 runs 15 residues. Written as DNA, the CDR3 is TGTGCCAGCAGCGCGACCGGGACAGGGTCCTACGAGCAGTACTTC. It is translated as CASSATGTGSYEQYF.

The chain links TRBV11-3 to TRBJ1-4; D gene uncertain. The CDR3 length is 17 residues. The germline gives CDR1 SGHNT, CDR2 YENEEA. V lost 1 base to trimming and J lost 3 bases, with 15 bases between them. CDR3 protein: CASSLGRGSGPNEKLFF. CDR3 nucleotides: TGTGCCAGCAGCTTAGGCCGGGGATCTGGACCTAATGAAAAACTGTTTTTT. Full variable domain (rest looked up from reference TRBV11-3 and TRBJ1-4): EAGVVQSPRYKIIEKKQPVAFWCNPISGHNTLYWYLQNLGQGPELLIRYENEEAVDDSQLPKDRFSAERLKGVDSTLKIQPAELGDSAVYLCASSLGRGSGPNEKLFFGSGTQLSVL.

The chain employs TRBV30 and TRBJ2-7; D is uncertain. The CDR3 covers 12 residues. V gave up 0 bases and J gave up 3 bases, with 6 bases separating them. In germline, CDR1 is GTSNPN, CDR2 SVGIG (reference sequence). DNA of the CDR3: TGTGCCTGGAGTGTACAGTACTACGAGCAGTACTTC. Protein product: CAWSVQYYEQYF.

The chain couples TRBV7-2 to TRBJ1-1; unclear D gene. The CDR3 totals 14 residues. Trimming shortened V by 8 bases and J by 1 base, and 14 bases separated the two germline ends. Germline V gene lookup returns CDR1 SGHTA and CDR2 FQGNSA. CDR3 sequence: CASHVGPANTEAFF. In nucleotides, the CDR3 is TGTGCCAGCCATGTAGGACCTGCGAACACTGAAGCTTTCTTT.

This chain uses TRBV29-1 with TRBJ2-7, with TRBD1 matching 10 bases. Germline lookup yields CDR1 SQVTM and CDR2 ANQGSEA. V dropped 7 bases and J dropped 0; count of bases not matched to a gene: 3. CDR3 length equals 13 residues. This chain's CDR3 is CSAGQGISYEQYF. The CDR3 DNA follows: TGCAGCGCGGGACAGGGGATCTCCTACGAGCAGTACTTC.

The CDR3 here is CASSAGNLVAEAFF. Written as DNA, the CDR3 is TGTGCCAGCAGCGCCGGGAATTTGGTCGCTGAAGCTTTCTTT. The chain is built from TRBV7-9 and TRBJ1-1; D remains unclear. Germline CDR1 and CDR2: SEHNR and FQNEAQ (reference sequence). The CDR3 sequence is 14 residues long. Trimming cost V 5 bases and J 6 bases, with 16 bases left between them. Complete variable domain (other parts from reference TRBV7-9 and TRBJ1-1): DTGVSQNPRHKITKRGQNVTFRCDPISEHNRLYWYRQTLGQGPEFLTYFQNEAQLEKSRLLSDRFSAERPKGSFSTLEIQRTEQGDSAMYLCASSAGNLVAEAFFGQGTRLTVV.

The chain employs TRBV5-4 and TRBJ2-2; possible D gene TRBD1, 6 bases. Germline CDR1 SGHNT, CDR2 YYREEE (reference sequence). The length of the CDR3 is 17 residues. Trimming took off 0 bases at V and 4 bases at J, with 16 bases between the two ends. CDR3 in amino acids: CASSLGAYGGRTGELFF. DNA of the CDR3: TGTGCCAGCAGCTTGGGGGCCTATGGGGGCCGCACCGGGGAGCTGTTTTTT.

The V call is TRBV11-2, the J call TRBJ2-4, with 9 bases fitting TRBD1. The CDR3 consists of 15 residues. V dropped 5 bases and J dropped 2; count of bases not matched to a gene: 4. Per germline, CDR1 SGHAT and CDR2 FQNNGV. The CDR3 loop reads CASSAGTGTKNIQYF. The CDR3 bases are TGTGCCAGCAGCGCAGGGACAGGGACCAAAAACATTCAGTACTTC.

The V call is TRBV30, the J call TRBJ1-6; weak D call: TRBD1 (6 bases). Trimming pared 2 bases from V and 5 bases from J, leaving 13 bases between. The CDR3 is 15 amino acids. Germline V gene sequence: CDR1 GTSNPN, CDR2 SVGIG (reference sequence). In nucleotides, the CDR3 is TGTGCCTGGAGTCGGGGGCGGGCAGATAATTCACCCCTCCACTTT. This encodes CAWSRGRADNSPLHF.

V gene TRBV5-4 combines with J gene TRBJ1-2; D remains ambiguous. The germline CDR1 and CDR2 sequences are SGHNT and YYREEE (reference sequence). There are 13 residues in the CDR3. V gave up 0 bases and J gave up 5 bases, with 8 bases separating them. This chain's CDR3 is CASSLVWEYGYTF. In DNA form, the CDR3 reads TGTGCCAGCAGCTTGGTTTGGGAATATGGCTACACCTTC. Full variable domain (remainder filled in from reference TRBV5-4 and TRBJ1-2): ETGVTQSPTHLIKTRGQQVTLRCSSQSGHNTVSWYQQALGQGPQFIFQYYREEENGRGNFPPRFSGLQFPNYSSELNVNALELDDSALYLCASSLVWEYGYTFGSGTRLTVV.

The chain carries TRBV7-8 and TRBJ2-1, with D tentatively TRBD2 (5 bases). V was shortened by 5 bases and J by 5 bases, with 10 bases between the two germline ends. The CDR3 length is 13 residues. Germline CDR1 and CDR2: SGHVS and FQNEAQ. CDR3 coding DNA: TGTGCCAGCAGCCCACCTAGCAACAATGAGCAGTTCTTC. Translated, it gives CASSPPSNNEQFF.

CDR3 sequence (DNA): TGTGCCAGCAGCGTTGGAGGGGCCGGAGGAAACACCATATATTTT. Its protein is CASSVGGAGGNTIYF. The V gene is TRBV9, the J gene TRBJ1-3; perhaps TRBD1 as D (5 bases). The germline V gene encodes CDR1 SGDLS and CDR2 YYNGEE. CDR3 length: 15 amino acids. The germline V and J ends were trimmed by 2 bases and 4 bases, with 13 bases remaining between them.

The chain joins TRBV7-8 to TRBJ1-3, with D tentatively TRBD1 (6 bases). Trimming shortened V by 3 bases and J by 0 bases, and 12 bases separated the two germline ends. This CDR3 comprises 16 residues. Germline CDR1 is SGHVS and CDR2 is FQNEAQ. The CDR3 spells CASSFHRAISGNTIYF. DNA of the CDR3: TGTGCCAGCAGCTTCCACAGGGCGATCTCTGGAAACACCATATATTTT.

This clone has only a few counts. This chain links TRBV14 with TRBJ1-6; weak D call: TRBD1 (5 bases). This CDR3 region has 14 residues. Per germline, CDR1 SGHDN and CDR2 FVKESK. Trimming pared 4 bases from V and 7 bases from J, leaving 11 bases between. The CDR3 sequence is CASSRFAGNSPLHF. The CDR3 DNA reads as TGTGCCAGCAGCCGCTTTGCAGGGAATTCACCCCTCCACTTT.

The chain employs TRBV10-3 and TRBJ2-7; TRBD1 agrees at 7 bases. The ends lost 10 bases at V and 7 bases at J; junction bases unmatched: 13. From germline, CDR1 is ENHRY and CDR2 SYGVKD. The CDR3 contains 13 residues. CDR3 coding DNA: TGTGCCACGTCGACAGGGTCCTTTTTAGAGCAGTACTTC. Its protein is CATSTGSFLEQYF.

The CDR3 loop is CASSFMSRGTDTQYF. In nucleotides, the CDR3 is TGTGCCAGCAGCTTTATGAGCAGGGGTACAGATACGCAGTATTTT. The J gene is TRBJ2-3, the V gene TRBV7-2, with D possibly being TRBD1 (6 bases). V lost 3 bases and J lost 3, with 13 bases in between. This CDR3 contains 15 residues. Germline CDR1 is SGHTA and CDR2 is FQGNSA.

The rearrangement links TRBV29-1 to TRBJ2-6; D is ambiguous. Trimming stripped 4 bases from V and 4 bases from J, with 11 bases between. CDR1 SQVTM and CDR2 ANQGSEA come from the germline V gene. This CDR3 has 14 residues. CDR3: CSVVGHGGANVLTF. CDR3 coding DNA: TGCAGCGTTGTTGGGCATGGGGGGGCCAACGTCCTGACTTTC.

V gene TRBV9 combines with J gene TRBJ2-1; 7 bases match TRBD2. The CDR3 has 14 residues. Losses at the gene ends were 4 bases for V and 9 bases for J; bases not matched to a gene: 10. Germline-derived CDR1 and CDR2 are SGDLS and YYNGEE. CDR3 residues: CASSYGSSGGEQFF. The CDR3 region has the DNA TGTGCCAGCAGCTACGGCTCATCGGGGGGTGAGCAGTTCTTC.

The rearrangement joins TRBV5-1 to TRBJ2-2; the D is unclear. V shed 4 bases and J shed 3 bases, with 7 bases lying between them. This CDR3 has 13 residues. Looked up from germline, CDR1 is SGHRS and CDR2 is YFSETQ. The CDR3 bases are TGCGCCAGCAGCCCCGTATACACCGGGGAGCTGTTTTTT. Protein product: CASSPVYTGELFF.